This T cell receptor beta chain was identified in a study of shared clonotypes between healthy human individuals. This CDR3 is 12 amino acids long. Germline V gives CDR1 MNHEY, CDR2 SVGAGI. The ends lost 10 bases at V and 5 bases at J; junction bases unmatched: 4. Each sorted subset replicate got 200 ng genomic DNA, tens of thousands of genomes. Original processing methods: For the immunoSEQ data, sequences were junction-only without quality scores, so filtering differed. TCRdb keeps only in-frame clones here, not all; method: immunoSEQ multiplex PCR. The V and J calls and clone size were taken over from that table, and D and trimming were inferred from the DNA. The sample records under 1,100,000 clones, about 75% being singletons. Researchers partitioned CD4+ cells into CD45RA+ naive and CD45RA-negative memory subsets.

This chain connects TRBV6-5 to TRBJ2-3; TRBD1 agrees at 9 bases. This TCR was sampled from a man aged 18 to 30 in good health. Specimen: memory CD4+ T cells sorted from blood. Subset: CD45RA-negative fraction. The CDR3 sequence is CATQGARDTQYF. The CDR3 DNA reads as TGTGCCACACAGGGGGCTAGAGATACGCAGTATTTT.